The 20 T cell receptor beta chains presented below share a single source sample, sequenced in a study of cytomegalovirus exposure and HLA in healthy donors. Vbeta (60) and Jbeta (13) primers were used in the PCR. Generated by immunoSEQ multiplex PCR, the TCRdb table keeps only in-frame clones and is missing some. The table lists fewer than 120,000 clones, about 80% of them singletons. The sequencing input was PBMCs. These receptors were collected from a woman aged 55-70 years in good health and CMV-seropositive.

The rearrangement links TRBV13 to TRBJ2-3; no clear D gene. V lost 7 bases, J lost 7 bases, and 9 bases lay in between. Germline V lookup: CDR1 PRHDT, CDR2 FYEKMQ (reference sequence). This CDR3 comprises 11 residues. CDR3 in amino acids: CASTRLNTQYF. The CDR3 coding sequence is TGTGCCAGCACCCGACTGAATACGCAGTATTTT.

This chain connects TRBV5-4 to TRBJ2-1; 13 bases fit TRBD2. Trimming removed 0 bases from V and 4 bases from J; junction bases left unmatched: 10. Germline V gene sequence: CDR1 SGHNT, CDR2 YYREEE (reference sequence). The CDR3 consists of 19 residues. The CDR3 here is CASSLALLAGGGAYNEQFF. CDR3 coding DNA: TGTGCCAGCAGCTTGGCCCTACTAGCGGGAGGGGGGGCTTACAATGAGCAGTTCTTC.

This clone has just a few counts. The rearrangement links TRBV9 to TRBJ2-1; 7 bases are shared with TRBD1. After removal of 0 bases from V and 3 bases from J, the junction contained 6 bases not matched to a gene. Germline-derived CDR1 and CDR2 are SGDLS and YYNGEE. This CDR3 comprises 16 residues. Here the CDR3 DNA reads TGTGCCAGCAGCGTAGTTGTGGGGACAGTCTACAATGAGCAGTTCTTC. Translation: CASSVVVGTVYNEQFF.

CDR3 sequence: CATKIQGDEQYF. CDR3 nucleotide sequence: TGTGCCACCAAAATCCAGGGGGACGAGCAGTACTTC. V gene TRBV28 combines with J gene TRBJ2-7; 7 bases are shared with TRBD1. The CDR3 is 12 residues long. CDR1 and CDR2 (germline): MDHEN, SYDVKM. Germline trimming cut 10 bases from V and 5 bases from J; bases unmatched to any gene: 8.

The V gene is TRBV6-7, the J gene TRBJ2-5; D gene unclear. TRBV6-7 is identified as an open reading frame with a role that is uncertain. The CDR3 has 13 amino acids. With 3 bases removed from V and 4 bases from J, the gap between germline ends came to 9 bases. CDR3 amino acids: CASSYKSRETQYF. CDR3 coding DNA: TGTGCCAGCAGTTATAAGAGTCGAGAGACCCAGTACTTC.

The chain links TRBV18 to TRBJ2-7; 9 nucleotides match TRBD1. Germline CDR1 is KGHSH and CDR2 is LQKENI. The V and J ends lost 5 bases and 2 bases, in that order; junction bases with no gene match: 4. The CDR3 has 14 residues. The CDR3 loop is CASSTGTGTYEQYF. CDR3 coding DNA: TGTGCCAGCTCAACCGGGACAGGGACCTACGAGCAGTACTTC.

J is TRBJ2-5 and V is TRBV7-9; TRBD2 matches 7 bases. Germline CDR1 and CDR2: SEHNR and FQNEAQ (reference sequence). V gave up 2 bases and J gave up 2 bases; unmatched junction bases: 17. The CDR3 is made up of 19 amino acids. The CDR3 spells CASSLKLGSGGSVQETQYF. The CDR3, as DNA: TGTGCCAGCAGCTTAAAGCTGGGGTCTGGCGGGAGTGTACAAGAGACCCAGTACTTC.

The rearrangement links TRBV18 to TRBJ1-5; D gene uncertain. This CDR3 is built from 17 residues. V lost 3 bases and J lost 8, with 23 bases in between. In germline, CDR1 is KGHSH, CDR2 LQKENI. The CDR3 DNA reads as TGTGCCAGCTCACCCAGAGCTAAGGGAGGTGGAACGGAGCCCCAGCATTTT. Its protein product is CASSPRAKGGGTEPQHF.

CDR3 residues: CASSQDRLGSTGELFF. The CDR3 DNA is TGCGCCAGCAGCCAAGATCGACTAGGGAGCACCGGGGAGCTGTTTTTT. The chain links TRBV4-1 to TRBJ2-2; maybe TRBD2 (6 bases). The germline V gene has CDR1 MGHRA and CDR2 YSYEKL. The CDR3 contains 16 residues. Trimming shortened V by 0 bases and J by 4 bases, and 12 bases separated the two germline ends.

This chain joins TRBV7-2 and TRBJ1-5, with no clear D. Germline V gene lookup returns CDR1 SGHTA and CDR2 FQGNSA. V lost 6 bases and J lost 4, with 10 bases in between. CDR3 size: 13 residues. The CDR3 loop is CASSSGPNQPQHF. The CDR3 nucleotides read TGTGCCAGCAGTAGCGGTCCGAATCAGCCCCAGCATTTT.

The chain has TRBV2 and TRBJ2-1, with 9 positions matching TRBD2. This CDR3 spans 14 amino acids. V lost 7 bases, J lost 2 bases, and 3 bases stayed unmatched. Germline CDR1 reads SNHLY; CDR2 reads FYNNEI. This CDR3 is CASTGGRAYNEQFF. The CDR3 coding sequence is TGTGCCAGCACAGGCGGGAGGGCCTACAATGAGCAGTTCTTC.

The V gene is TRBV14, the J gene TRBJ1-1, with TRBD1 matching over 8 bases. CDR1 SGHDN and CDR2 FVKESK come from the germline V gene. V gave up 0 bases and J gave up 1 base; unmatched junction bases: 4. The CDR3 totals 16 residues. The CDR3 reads CASSQDPGTGNTEAFF. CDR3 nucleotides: TGTGCCAGCAGCCAAGATCCCGGGACAGGGAACACTGAAGCTTTCTTT.

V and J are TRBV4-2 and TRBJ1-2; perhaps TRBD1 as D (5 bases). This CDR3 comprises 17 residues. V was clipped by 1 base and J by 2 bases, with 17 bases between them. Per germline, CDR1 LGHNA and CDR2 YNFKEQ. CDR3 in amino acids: CASSQVLLETENYGYTF. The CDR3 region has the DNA TGTGCCAGCAGCCAAGTTTTGCTCGAGACAGAAAACTATGGCTACACCTTC.

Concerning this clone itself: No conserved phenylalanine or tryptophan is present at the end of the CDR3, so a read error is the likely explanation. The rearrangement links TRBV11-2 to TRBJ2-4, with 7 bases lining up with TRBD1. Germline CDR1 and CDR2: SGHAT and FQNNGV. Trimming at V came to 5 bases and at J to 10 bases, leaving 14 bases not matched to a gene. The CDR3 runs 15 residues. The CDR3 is CASSHIRQGVWIQYL. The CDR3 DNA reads TGTGCCAGCAGCCATATACGACAGGGCGTTTGGATTCAGTACCTC.

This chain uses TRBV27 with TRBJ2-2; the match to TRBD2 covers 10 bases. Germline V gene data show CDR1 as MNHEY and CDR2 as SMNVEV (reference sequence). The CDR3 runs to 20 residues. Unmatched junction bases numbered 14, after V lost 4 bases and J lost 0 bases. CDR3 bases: TGTGCCAGCAGTTCCGAAATCCCAGCGGGAGGGTTCGCGAACACCGGGGAGCTGTTTTTT. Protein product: CASSSEIPAGGFANTGELFF.

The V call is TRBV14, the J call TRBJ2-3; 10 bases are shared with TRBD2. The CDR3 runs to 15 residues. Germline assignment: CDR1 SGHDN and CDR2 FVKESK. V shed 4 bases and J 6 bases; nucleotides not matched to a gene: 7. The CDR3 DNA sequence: TGTGCCAGCAGCCTCTCTAGCGGGAGTTGGGATACGCAGTATTTT. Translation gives CASSLSSGSWDTQYF.

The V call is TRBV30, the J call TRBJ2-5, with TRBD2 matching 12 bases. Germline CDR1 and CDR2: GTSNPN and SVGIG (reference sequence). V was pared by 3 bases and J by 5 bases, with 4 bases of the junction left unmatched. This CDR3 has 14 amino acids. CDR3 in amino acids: CAWSLLAGGETQYF. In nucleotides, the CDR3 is TGTGCCTGGAGCCTCCTAGCGGGAGGGGAGACCCAGTACTTC.

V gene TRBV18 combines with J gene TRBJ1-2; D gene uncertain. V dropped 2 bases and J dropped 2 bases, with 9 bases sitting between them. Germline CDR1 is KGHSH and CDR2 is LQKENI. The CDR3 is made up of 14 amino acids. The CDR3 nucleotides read TGTGCCAGCTCACCAGACGGGAGAAACTATGGCTACACCTTC. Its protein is CASSPDGRNYGYTF.

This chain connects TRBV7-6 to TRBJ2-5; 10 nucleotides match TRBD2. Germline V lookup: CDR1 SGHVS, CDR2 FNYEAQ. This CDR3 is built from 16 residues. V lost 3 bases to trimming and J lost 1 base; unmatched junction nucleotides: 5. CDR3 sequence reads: CASSLGTSVVQETQYF. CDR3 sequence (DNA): TGTGCCAGCAGCTTGGGGACTAGCGTGGTCCAAGAGACCCAGTACTTC.

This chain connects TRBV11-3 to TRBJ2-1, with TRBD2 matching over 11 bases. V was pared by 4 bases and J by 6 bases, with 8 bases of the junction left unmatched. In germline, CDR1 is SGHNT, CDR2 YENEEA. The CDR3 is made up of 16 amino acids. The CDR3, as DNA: TGTGCCAGCAGCTCCGTAGCGGGAGGGCAGGTCAATGAGCAGTTCTTC. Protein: CASSSVAGGQVNEQFF.